This TCR beta chain came from a study of T-cell reconstitution after alpha-beta-depleted transplantation in children. Study-wide results and caveats: T-cell counts and diversity at one year post-transplant came mainly from newly produced T cells.

Library preparation (for TCRbeta) was performed with unique molecular identifiers. From the PCR reads, TCRdb called clonotypes with MiXCR, one entry per CDR3 protein. The repertoire consists of hundreds of thousands of distinct CDR3 sequences, with roughly a sixth occurring once and the leading ten covering about two fifths. CDR3 length: 13 residues. V lost 0 bases to trimming and J lost 5 bases, with 5 bases between them. The germline gives CDR1 LGHNA, CDR2 YNFKEQ. This clonotype was observed a handful of times. Its antigen is undetermined. V is TRBV4-2 and J is TRBJ2-1; D unclear. This sample comprised PBMCs, mostly from graft donor cells, obtained 360 days after TCRalphabeta/CD19-depleted stem cell transplant. The receptor was derived from a male patient between 2 and 10 years old who had a stem cell transplant for acute lymphoblastic leukemia, so the T cells may come from the graft donor. The DNA for the CDR3 is TGTGCCAGCAGCCAAGATGCCGACAATGAGCAGTTCTTC. Translation gives CASSQDADNEQFF.